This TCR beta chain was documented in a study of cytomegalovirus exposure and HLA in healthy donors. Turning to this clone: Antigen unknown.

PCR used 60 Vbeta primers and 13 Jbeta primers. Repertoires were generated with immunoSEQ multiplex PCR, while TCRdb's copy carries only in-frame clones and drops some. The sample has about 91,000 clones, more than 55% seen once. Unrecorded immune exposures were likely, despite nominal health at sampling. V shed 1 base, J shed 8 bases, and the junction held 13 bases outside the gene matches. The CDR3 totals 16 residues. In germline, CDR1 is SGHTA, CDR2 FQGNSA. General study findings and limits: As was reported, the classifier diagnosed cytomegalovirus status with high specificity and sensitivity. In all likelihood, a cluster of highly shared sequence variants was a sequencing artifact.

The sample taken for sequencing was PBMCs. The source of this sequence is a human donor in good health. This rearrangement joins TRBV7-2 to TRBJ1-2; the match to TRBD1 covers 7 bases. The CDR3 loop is CASSLEHAVGGGGYTF. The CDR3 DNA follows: TGTGCCAGCAGCTTAGAACATGCGGTAGGGGGCGGCGGCTACACCTTC. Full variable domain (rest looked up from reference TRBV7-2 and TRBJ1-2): GAGVSQSPSNKVTEKGKDVELRCDPISGHTALYWYRQSLGQGLEFLIYFQGNSAPDKSGLPSDRFSAERTGGSVSTLTIQRTQQEDSAVYLCASSLEHAVGGGGYTFGSGTRLTVV.